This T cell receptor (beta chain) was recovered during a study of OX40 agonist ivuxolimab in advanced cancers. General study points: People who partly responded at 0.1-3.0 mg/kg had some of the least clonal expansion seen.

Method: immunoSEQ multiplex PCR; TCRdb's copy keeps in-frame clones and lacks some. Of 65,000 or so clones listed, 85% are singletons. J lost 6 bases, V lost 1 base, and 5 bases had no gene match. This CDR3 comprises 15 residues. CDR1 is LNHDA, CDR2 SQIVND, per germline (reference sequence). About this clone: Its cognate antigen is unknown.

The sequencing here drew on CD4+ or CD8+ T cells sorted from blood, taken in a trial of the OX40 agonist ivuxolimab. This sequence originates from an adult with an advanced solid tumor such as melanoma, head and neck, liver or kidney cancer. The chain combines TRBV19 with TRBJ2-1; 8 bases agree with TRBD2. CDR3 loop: CASSIAGGPLNEQFF. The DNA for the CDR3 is TGTGCCAGTAGTATAGCGGGAGGGCCACTCAATGAGCAGTTCTTC.